This T cell receptor (beta chain) stems from a study of regulatory T cells in long-lasting Graves disease. Study-level findings and limits: Less diverse TCR repertoires were seen in persistent Graves' patients than in newly diagnosed ones.

This clonotype was counted at least ten times. Its antigen is undetermined. Indicated time point: newly diagnosed GD, antithyroid drugs for less than 3 months. PBMC RNA was the source of the TCR library. Trimming removed 5 bases at V and 0 bases at J, with 14 bases between. The CDR3 length is 15 residues. Germline-derived CDR1 and CDR2 are DFQATT and SNEGSKA (reference sequence). Building of the TCR beta libraries involved iRepertoire HTBI primers and Arm-PCR of CDR3 regions. TCRdb re-analysed the multiplex PCR reads in MiXCR, keeping a single row per CDR3 protein. Of 510,000 or so distinct CDR3 sequences in the sample, about 12% are singletons; the top ten hold over 7%. The data also belong to a second study, concerning T cells in Graves' hyperthyroidism and ophthalmopathy. That study adds: Diagnoses were established using clinical symptoms, serum thyroxine and TRAb, thyroid ultrasound and orbital computed tomography.

This receptor was identified in a woman aged 30 to 39 with Graves disease. The V call is TRBV20-1, the J call TRBJ1-5; D is uncertain. Material: peripheral blood mononuclear cells (PBMCs), obtained at new diagnosis, from a patient treated with antithyroid drugs. CDR3: CSAASRIYSNQPQHF. Written as DNA, the CDR3 is TGCAGTGCTGCTTCCAGGATTTATAGCAATCAGCCCCAGCATTTT.